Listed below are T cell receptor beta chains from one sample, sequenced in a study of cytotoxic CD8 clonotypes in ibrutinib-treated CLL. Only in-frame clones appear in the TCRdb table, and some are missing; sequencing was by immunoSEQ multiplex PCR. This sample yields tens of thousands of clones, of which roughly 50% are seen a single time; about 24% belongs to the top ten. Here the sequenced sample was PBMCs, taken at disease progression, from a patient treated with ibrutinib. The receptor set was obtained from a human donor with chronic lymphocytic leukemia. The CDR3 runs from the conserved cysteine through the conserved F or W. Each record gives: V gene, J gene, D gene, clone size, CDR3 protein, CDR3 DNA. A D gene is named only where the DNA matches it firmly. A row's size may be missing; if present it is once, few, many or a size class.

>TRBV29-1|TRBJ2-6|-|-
CSVEGGNSGANVLTF
TGCAGCGTTGAAGGCGGGAACTCTGGGGCCAACGTCCTGACTTTC
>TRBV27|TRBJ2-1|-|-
CASSSPFRGFNEQFF
TGTGCCAGCAGTTCCCCTTTTAGGGGATTTAATGAGCAGTTCTTC
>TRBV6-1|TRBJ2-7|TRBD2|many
CASSSGLAVEQYF
TGTGCCAGCAGTTCGGGACTAGCGGTAGAGCAGTACTTC
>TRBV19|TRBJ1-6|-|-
CASSIQDNYNSPLHF
TGTGCCAGTAGTATTCAGGACAACTATAATTCACCCCTCCACTTT
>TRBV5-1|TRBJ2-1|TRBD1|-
CASSPGTGNNEQFF
TGCGCCAGCAGTCCCGGGACAGGAAACAATGAGCAGTTCTTC
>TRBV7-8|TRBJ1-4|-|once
CASSLREKLFF
TGTGCCAGCAGCTTGCGGGAAAAACTGTTTTTT
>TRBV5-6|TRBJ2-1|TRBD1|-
CASSLVGGQEFF
TGTGCCAGCAGCTTGGTAGGGGGCCAGGAGTTCTTC
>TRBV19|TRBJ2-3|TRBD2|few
CASSPGGPSTDTQYF
TGTGCCAGTAGCCCGGGGGGGCCGAGCACAGATACGCAGTATTTT
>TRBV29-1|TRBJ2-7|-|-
CSAVTGLNAPYEQYF
TGCAGCGCTGTTACAGGGCTTAACGCGCCCTACGAGCAGTACTTC
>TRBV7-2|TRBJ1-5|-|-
CASSLWQGRYQPQHF
TGTGCCAGCAGCTTATGGCAGGGCCGTTATCAGCCCCAGCATTTT
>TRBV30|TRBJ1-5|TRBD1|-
CAWSEGQGGQPQHF
TGTGCCTGGAGTGAGGGACAGGGCGGGCAGCCCCAGCATTTT
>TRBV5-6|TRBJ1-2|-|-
CASSLGGRYGYTF
TGTGCCAGCAGCTTAGGAGGCCGCTATGGCTACACCTTC
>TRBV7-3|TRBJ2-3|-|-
CASSLQMGGADTQYF
TGTGCCAGCAGCTTACAGATGGGGGGAGCCGATACGCAGTATTTT
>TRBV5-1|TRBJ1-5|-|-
CASSLGPGGNQPQHF
TGCGCCAGCAGCTTGGGGCCAGGGGGCAATCAGCCCCAGCATTTT
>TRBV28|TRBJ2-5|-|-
CASSQGGPPGETQYF
TGTGCCAGCAGTCAAGGAGGGCCCCCCGGAGAGACCCAGTACTTC
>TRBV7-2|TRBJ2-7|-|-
CASSPGVATYEQYF
TGTGCCAGCAGCCCAGGGGTCGCAACCTACGAGCAGTACTTC
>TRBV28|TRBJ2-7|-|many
CASNRHGGAYEQYF
TGTGCCAGCAACCGGCACGGCGGGGCCTACGAGCAGTACTTC
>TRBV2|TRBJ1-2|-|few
CASCKDYSYGYTF
TGTGCCAGCTGTAAGGACTATAGCTATGGCTACACCTTC